Detailed here is one TCR beta chain. The antigen remains undetermined. The protocol was immunoSEQ multiplex PCR, while the TCRdb copy is restricted to in-frame clones and leaves out a portion. The sample records about 30,000 clones, approximately 82% being singletons. This entry belongs to a study of T cells in narcolepsy. In the study overall: Enrolled donors included narcolepsy type 1 or type 2 patients and healthy controls. Regarding the study as a whole: Autoreactive HCRT-specific and TRIB2-specific clonotypes were marked in same-patient CSF-versus-blood CD4+ comparisons. Autoreactive clonotypes reportedly recurred in blood of same and different patients, not controls.

Sequenced material: CD45RA- memory CD4+ T cells from PBMCs. The source of this sequence is a human donor with narcolepsy.

In nucleotides, the CDR3 is TGTGCCAGCAGCTTCGCCGGGACCGAGTTCTACGAGCAGTACTTC. It translates to CASSFAGTEFYEQYF. The chain carries TRBV7-2 and TRBJ2-7; possibly TRBD1 or TRBD2 for D (5 bases each). The CDR3 is 15 residues long. Trimming took 3 bases from V and 3 from J, leaving 15 bases between them. Germline assignment: CDR1 SGHTA and CDR2 FQGNSA.